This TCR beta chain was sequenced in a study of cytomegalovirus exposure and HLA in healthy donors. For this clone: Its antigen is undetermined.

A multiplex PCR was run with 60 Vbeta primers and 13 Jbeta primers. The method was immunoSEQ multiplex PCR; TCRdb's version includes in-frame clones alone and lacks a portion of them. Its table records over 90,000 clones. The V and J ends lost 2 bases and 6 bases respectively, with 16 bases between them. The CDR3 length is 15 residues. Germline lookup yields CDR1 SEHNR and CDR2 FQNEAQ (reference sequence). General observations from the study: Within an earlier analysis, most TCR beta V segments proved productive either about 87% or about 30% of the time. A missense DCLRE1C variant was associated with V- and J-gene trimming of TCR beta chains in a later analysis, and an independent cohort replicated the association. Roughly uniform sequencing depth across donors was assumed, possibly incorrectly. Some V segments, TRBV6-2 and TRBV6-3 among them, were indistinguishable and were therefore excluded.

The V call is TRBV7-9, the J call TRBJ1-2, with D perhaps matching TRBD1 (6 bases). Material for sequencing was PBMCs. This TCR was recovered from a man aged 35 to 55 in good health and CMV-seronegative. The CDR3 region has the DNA TGTGCCAGCAGCTTACAGGGCCTCGAGGGGGATGGCTACACCTTC. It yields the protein CASSLQGLEGDGYTF.